The sequence of this T cell receptor beta chain was determined in a study of blood T cell repertoires in COVID-19. Profiling relied on immunoSEQ multiplex PCR, and the TCRdb table lists in-frame clones only, not all of them. Seen here are around 150,000 clones, about 84% observed once, and the top ten hold under 7%. V gave up 4 bases and J gave up 4 bases, with 8 bases separating them. The germline V gene encodes CDR1 SGHRS and CDR2 YFSETQ. This CDR3 has 12 residues. This clonotype was obtained from a man aged 40-49 years who had recovered from COVID-19. The chain recombines TRBV5-1 with TRBJ1-2, with D unclear. Sequenced sample: PBMCs or T cells enriched from blood (not recorded which). The CDR3 nucleotides are TGCGCCAGCAGCGGCGACTTCTATGGCTACACCTTC. It is translated as CASSGDFYGYTF.